What follows are 6 T cell receptor beta chains derived from one specimen sequenced in a study of blood T cell repertoires in COVID-19. Assay: immunoSEQ multiplex PCR; the TCRdb copy retains only in-frame clones and omits some. The table has 100,000 or so clones, 85% to 95% seen once; the top ten hold under 5%. Material for sequencing was peripheral blood. Receptors were obtained from a woman aged 45-60 years in a cohort sampled during active COVID-19.

The chain employs TRBV5-1 and TRBJ1-6; D may be TRBD1 (5 bases). CDR1 is SGHRS, CDR2 YFSETQ, per germline. Trimming took off 4 bases at V and 8 bases at J, with 19 bases between the two ends. The CDR3 has 16 residues. The CDR3, as DNA: TGCGCCAGCAGCGTTGGTAGGACAAAAGGGGATTCACCCCTCCACTTT. It is translated as CASSVGRTKGDSPLHF.

The V gene is TRBV28, the J gene TRBJ1-6, with TRBD1 matching over 9 bases. The CDR3 spans 16 residues. The germline V gene has CDR1 MDHEN and CDR2 SYDVKM. The junction had 10 bases not matched to a gene; V was cut back by 6 bases and J by 7 bases. CDR3 amino acids: CASRHRGRTINSPLHF. Written as DNA, the CDR3 is TGTGCCAGCAGACACAGGGGGCGAACGATAAATTCACCCCTCCACTTT.

This clone was seen a single time. The chain links TRBV9 to TRBJ2-7, with TRBD1 identical over 8 bases. The CDR3 runs to 15 residues. Looked up from germline, CDR1 is SGDLS and CDR2 is YYNGEE. V shed 3 bases, J shed 3 bases, and the junction held 8 bases outside the gene matches. Here the CDR3 DNA reads TGTGCCAGCAGCGCAGGGACAGGCGCACTCTACGAGCAGTACTTC. This sequence encodes CASSAGTGALYEQYF.

The chain recombines TRBV7-6 with TRBJ2-1; 9 nucleotides line up with TRBD1. The CDR3 is 16 amino acids. Germline CDR1 and CDR2: SGHVS and FNYEAQ. Germline trimming cut 5 bases from V and 1 base from J; bases unmatched to any gene: 6. The CDR3 coding sequence is TGTGCCAGCAGCCCCCGGGACAGGGTATCCTACAATGAGCAGTTCTTC. It encodes CASSPRDRVSYNEQFF.

By sample share, this clone is medium-sized. This chain joins TRBV29-1 and TRBJ1-1; 7 bases are shared with TRBD1. Per germline, CDR1 SQVTM and CDR2 ANQGSEA. The CDR3 runs 13 residues. Trimming cost V 4 bases and J 1 base; bases outside gene matches: 3. CDR3 amino acids: CSVVRGRNTEAFF. DNA of the CDR3: TGCAGCGTTGTGAGGGGGCGGAACACTGAAGCTTTCTTT.

This chain links TRBV28 with TRBJ2-1, with 13 bases identical to TRBD2. The germline V gene encodes CDR1 MDHEN and CDR2 SYDVKM. J gave up 7 bases and V 7 bases, and 13 bases lay outside the gene matches. The CDR3 sequence is 17 residues long. The CDR3 sequence is CASINPGLAGVSNEQFF. The CDR3 coding sequence is TGTGCCAGCATCAATCCTGGACTAGCGGGAGTATCTAATGAGCAGTTCTTC.